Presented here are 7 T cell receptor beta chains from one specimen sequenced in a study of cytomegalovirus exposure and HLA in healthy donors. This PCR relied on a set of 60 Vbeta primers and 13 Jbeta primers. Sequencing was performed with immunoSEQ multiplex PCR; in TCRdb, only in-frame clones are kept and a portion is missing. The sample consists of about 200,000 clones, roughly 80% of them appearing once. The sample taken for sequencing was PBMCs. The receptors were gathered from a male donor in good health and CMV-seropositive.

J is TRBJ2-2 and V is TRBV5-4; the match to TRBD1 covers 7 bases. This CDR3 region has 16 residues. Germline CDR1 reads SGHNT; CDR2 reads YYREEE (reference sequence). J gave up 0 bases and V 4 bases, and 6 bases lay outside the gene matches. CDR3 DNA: TGTGCCAGCAGCCGCCAAACAGGGGCGAACACCGGGGAGCTGTTTTTT. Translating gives CASSRQTGANTGELFF.

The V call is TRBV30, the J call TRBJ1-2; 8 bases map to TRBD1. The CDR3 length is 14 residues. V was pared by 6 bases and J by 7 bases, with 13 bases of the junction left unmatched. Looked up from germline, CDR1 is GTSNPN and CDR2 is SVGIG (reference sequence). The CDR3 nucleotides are TGTGCCTGCCCCAGGGGGCGGCAAACCGGTGGCTACACCTTC. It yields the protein CACPRGRQTGGYTF.

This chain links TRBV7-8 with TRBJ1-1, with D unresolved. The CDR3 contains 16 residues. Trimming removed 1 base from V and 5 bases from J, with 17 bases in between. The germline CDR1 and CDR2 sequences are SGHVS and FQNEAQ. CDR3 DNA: TGTGCCAGCAGCTTAGAGGCCCAGGTGGTGCCTACTGAAGCTTTCTTT. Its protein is CASSLEAQVVPTEAFF.

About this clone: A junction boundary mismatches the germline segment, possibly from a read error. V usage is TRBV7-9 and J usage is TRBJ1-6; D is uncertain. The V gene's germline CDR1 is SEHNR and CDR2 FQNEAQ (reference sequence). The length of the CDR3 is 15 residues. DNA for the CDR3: TGTTCCAGCAGGCCTCAATCTGTGGGCCCTTCACCCCTCCACTTT. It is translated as CSSRPQSVGPSPLHF.

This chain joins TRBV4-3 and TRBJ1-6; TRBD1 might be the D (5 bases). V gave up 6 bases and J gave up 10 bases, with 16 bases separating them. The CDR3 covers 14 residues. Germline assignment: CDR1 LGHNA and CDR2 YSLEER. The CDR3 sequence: CASSPGQGGSPLHF. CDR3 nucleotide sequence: TGCGCCAGCAGTCCGGGGCAGGGAGGCTCACCCCTCCACTTT.

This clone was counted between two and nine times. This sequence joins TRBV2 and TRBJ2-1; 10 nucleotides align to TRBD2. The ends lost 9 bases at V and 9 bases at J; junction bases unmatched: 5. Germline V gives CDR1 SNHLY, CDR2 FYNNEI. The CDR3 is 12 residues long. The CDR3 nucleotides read TGTGCCAGTCTTGCTAGCGGGGGTGAGCAGTTCTTC. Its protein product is CASLASGGEQFF.

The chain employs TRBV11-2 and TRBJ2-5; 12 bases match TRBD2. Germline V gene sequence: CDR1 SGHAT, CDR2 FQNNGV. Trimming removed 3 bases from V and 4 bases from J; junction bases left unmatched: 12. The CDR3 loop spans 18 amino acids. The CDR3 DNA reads TGTGCCAGCAGCTTTCGACTAGCGGGGGAGATTACCAGAGAGACCCAGTACTTC. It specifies CASSFRLAGEITRETQYF.